Sequencing of this TCR beta chain was carried out in a study of human T cells and chemical hapten exposure. Study-wide context: TCR yields per sample varied, mainly owing to small pooled library volume differences. Study-level results: TCRs whose frequency exceeded 1 in 1000 remained the same following DPC sensitization.

To note about this clonotype: What it recognizes is unknown.

Stated time point: patch test 2, 6 weeks after DPC sensitization. The treatment is: therapeutic diphenylcyclopropenone sensitization with weekly scalp DPC. The starting material, unfractionated whole blood, was used for total RNA extraction. Germline V gives CDR1 ENHRY, CDR2 SYGVKD. This CDR3 comprises 16 residues. The J segment lost 3 bases and the V segment lost 5 bases, leaving 9 bases of the junction unmatched. Individual cDNA molecules received unique molecular identifiers in the library. One entry per CDR3 protein, called by TCRdb with MiXCR from the RACE reads. The repertoire consists of roughly 30,000 distinct CDR3 sequences, with around a tenth occurring once and the leading ten covering around 7%.

The chain couples TRBV10-3 to TRBJ2-2; 7 bases are shared with TRBD1. This TCR was recovered from a man aged 30-40 years with alopecia areata. Some clones in this sample may be carry-over from other donors' samples. This specimen consisted of whole blood, obtained in connection with sensitization to the hapten diphenylcyclopropenone (DPC). The CDR3 region has the DNA TGTGCCATCAGTTTCGCCGGGACAGAGTACACCGGGGAGCTGTTTTTT. This gives the protein CAISFAGTEYTGELFF.